This TCR beta chain was observed in a study of T cell responses to AZD1222 COVID-19 vaccine. Measured with immunoSEQ multiplex PCR; TCRdb has only the in-frame clones, and not every one. Here the sample spans 85,000 to 100,000 clones, roughly 89% being singletons. This clone was recorded many times. Trimming took 3 bases from V and 5 from J; bases not matched to a gene: 5. Per the germline V gene, CDR1 is MNHNS and CDR2 is SASEGT. The CDR3 contains 15 residues. The sequence was obtained from an adult in good health. V usage is TRBV6-1 and J usage is TRBJ2-7; 12 bases match TRBD2. The starting material was peripheral blood, obtained on day 0 of AZD1222 vaccination. The CDR3 nucleotides are TGTGCCAGCAGTGAGCTAGCGGGGGGGTCCAACGAGCAGTACTTC. Protein: CASSELAGGSNEQYF.